The sample holds one count of the clone carrying this TCR beta chain. Its antigen is currently unknown. The data were taken from a study of shared clonotypes between healthy human individuals. Study outcomes and limitations: What limited the represented genetic and exposure-history diversity was the small number of donors.

Sequencing used immunoSEQ multiplex PCR; TCRdb keeps in-frame clones, though not all of them. The sample shows around 1.6 million clones, 95% to 99% of them seen only once. V was trimmed by 2 bases and J by 1 base, leaving 12 bases between them. The CDR3 runs 15 residues. CDR1 and CDR2 from the germline V gene are SGHVS and FQNEAQ. The chain is built from TRBV7-8 and TRBJ2-7; D remains unclear. The specimen sequenced was naive CD4+ T cells sorted from blood. The subset is: CD45RA+ positively selected. This receptor was taken from a man younger than 45 in good health. CDR3 in amino acids: CASSLSTGWSYEQYF. The CDR3 DNA sequence: TGTGCCAGCAGCTTATCTACGGGTTGGTCCTACGAGCAGTACTTC.